The rows below give T cell receptor beta chains drawn from one sample of a study of CD8+ T cells in alopecia areata. Clones were read by immunoSEQ multiplex PCR, and TCRdb kept only the in-frame ones, dropping some. This sample has approximately 150,000 clones; over 70% occur once, and the top ten carry roughly 16%. Source: CD8+ T cells sorted from blood, taken at week 0. These receptor sequences come from a human donor with alopecia areata. Both conserved end residues are part of each CDR3. D genes are given only for firm matches. Not every row has a clone size; where given, it reads once, few, many or a size class.

TGTGCCAGCAGCTTATCCTTTGGGGGAAATCAGCCCCAGCATTTT	CASSLSFGGNQPQHF	NA	TRBV11-2	TRBJ1-5	once
TGTGCCAGCAGTTACCCTGGGGAGGGACCCAGGCAGCCCCAGCATTTT	CASSYPGEGPRQPQHF	NA	TRBV6-5	TRBJ1-5	NA
TGTGCCAGCAGCCAAGGGGACCTCACCGGCGATGAGCAGTTCTTC	CASSQGDLTGDEQFF	NA	TRBV4-2	TRBJ2-1	NA
TGTGCCAGCAGCCGACTAGCGGGAGGGGTTAACGGGGAGCTGTTTTTT	CASSRLAGGVNGELFF	TRBD2	TRBV2	TRBJ2-2	NA
TGCGCCAGCAGGGGGGGGAGTAGCTCCGGGGAGCTGTTTTTT	CASRGGSSSGELFF	TRBD2	TRBV4-1	TRBJ2-2	NA
TGTGCCAGCAGCCAAAGCCCAATTTTCGACTTAGGGGTCCATGAGCAGTTCTTC	CASSQSPIFDLGVHEQFF	NA	TRBV14	TRBJ2-1	NA
TGTGCCAGCAGCTTAGCGGGGGCCACGCCTTGGGCCCAGTACTTC	CASSLAGATPWAQYF	NA	TRBV7-6	TRBJ2-5	NA
TGTGCCTGGAGTGTACGCCTGGGGGAGTCGGTAGTCAGTGAGCAGTTCTTC	CAWSVRLGESVVSEQFF	NA	TRBV30	TRBJ2-1	NA
TGTGCCAGCACCCACCGATGGGGGAACACTGAAGCTTTCTTT	CASTHRWGNTEAFF	NA	TRBV6-5	TRBJ1-1	NA
TGTGCCAGCAGCCATCCGACTGGACTAAACACCGGGGAGCTGTTTTTT	CASSHPTGLNTGELFF	NA	TRBV14	TRBJ2-2	NA
TGTGCCAGCAGTTCCACGGGAGCCGATGAGCAGTTCTTC	CASSSTGADEQFF	NA	TRBV6-6	TRBJ2-1	NA
TGTGCCAGCAGCTTAGGGGGCCGGGGGGCTGGCACTGAAGCTTTCTTT	CASSLGGRGAGTEAFF	NA	TRBV7-8	TRBJ1-1	NA
TGTGCCAGCAGTCAAGACAGGCAGCCCCAGCATTTT	CASSQDRQPQHF	NA	TRBV7-9	TRBJ1-5	NA
TGTGCCAGCAGCCCCTATTACGAGCAGTACTTC	CASSPYYEQYF	NA	TRBV11-2	TRBJ2-7	NA
TGTGCCAGCAGCTTAGCCAGGGCGGACACCGGGGAGCTGTTTTTT	CASSLARADTGELFF	NA	TRBV7-6	TRBJ2-2	NA
TGTGCCAGGAGGAGAGCGCGCGGGAGTGGATCCTACGAGCAGTACTTC	CARRRARGSGSYEQYF	TRBD2	TRBV2	TRBJ2-7	NA
TGTGCCAGCAGCTTGGCCGGTAGCAACGAGCAGTACTTC	CASSLAGSNEQYF	NA	TRBV5-6	TRBJ2-7	NA
TGTGCCAGCAGTGTTAAGAAGGGTACTCATGGCTACACCTTC	CASSVKKGTHGYTF	NA	TRBV2	TRBJ1-2	NA
TGTGCCAGCAGCCCCAATGCGGTAGGGTATGTTCCGTACTTC	CASSPNAVGYVPYF	NA	TRBV14	TRBJ2-7	NA
TGTGCCAGCAGCTTAGTGTCTAGCGGGCCCTCCTACGAGCAGTACTTC	CASSLVSSGPSYEQYF	TRBD2	TRBV11-2	TRBJ2-7	few
TGTGCCAGCAGCGTAGATCATTACTCTGGAAACACCATATATTTT	CASSVDHYSGNTIYF	NA	TRBV9	TRBJ1-3	NA
TGTGCCAGCAGTAGGGACGGCTCCTACGAGCAGTACTTC	CASSRDGSYEQYF	NA	TRBV27	TRBJ2-7	NA
TGTGCCTGGAACCCGGCGGGGCAGATCTATGACTACACCTTC	CAWNPAGQIYDYTF	NA	TRBV30	TRBJ1-2	once
TGTGCCAGCAGGGGACGGAGCCTAGCCAAAAACATTCAGTACTTC	CASRGRSLAKNIQYF	NA	TRBV28	TRBJ2-4	few
TGCAGCGTTGAGTATGGGACAGGGGGCTACAATGAGCAGTTCTTC	CSVEYGTGGYNEQFF	TRBD1	TRBV29-1	TRBJ2-1	NA
TGTGCCAGTAGTAGGGGACTAGCCAATGAGCAGTTCTTC	CASSRGLANEQFF	TRBD2	TRBV19	TRBJ2-1	NA
TGTGCCAGCAGCACCACAGAGTTCTACGAGCAGTACTTC	CASSTTEFYEQYF	NA	TRBV7-9	TRBJ2-7	NA
TGTGCCAGCAGCTTGTTGGGGGGCGGAGAGCAGTACTTC	CASSLLGGGEQYF	NA	TRBV5-5	TRBJ2-7	NA
TGTGCCAGCAGCCAAGATATCAGCTTCACAGATACGCAGTATTTT	CASSQDISFTDTQYF	NA	TRBV14	TRBJ2-3	few
TGTGCCAGCAGCGTAGAAGCGGGAACCCAAGAGACCCAGTACTTC	CASSVEAGTQETQYF	TRBD2	TRBV9	TRBJ2-5	NA
TGTGCCAGCAGTGAAATAACCGGAGGGGCAGAGACCCAGTACTTC	CASSEITGGAETQYF	NA	TRBV2	TRBJ2-5	NA
TGCGCCAGCGGCTACAGGGTGGGGAACACTGAAGCTTTCTTT	CASGYRVGNTEAFF	NA	TRBV4-1	TRBJ1-1	once
TGTGCCAGCAGCGTAGCGCGGGGGGGCGGCGAGCAGTACTTC	CASSVARGGGEQYF	TRBD2	TRBV9	TRBJ2-7	NA
TGTGCAAGTCGCGGCCATAGCGGGAGGAAGTACAATGAGCAGTTCTTC	CASRGHSGRKYNEQFF	NA	TRBV12-2	TRBJ2-1	NA
TGTGCCAGCAGCGGGGGGCTGAGAACTGAAGCTTTCTTT	CASSGGLRTEAFF	NA	TRBV7-9	TRBJ1-1	NA